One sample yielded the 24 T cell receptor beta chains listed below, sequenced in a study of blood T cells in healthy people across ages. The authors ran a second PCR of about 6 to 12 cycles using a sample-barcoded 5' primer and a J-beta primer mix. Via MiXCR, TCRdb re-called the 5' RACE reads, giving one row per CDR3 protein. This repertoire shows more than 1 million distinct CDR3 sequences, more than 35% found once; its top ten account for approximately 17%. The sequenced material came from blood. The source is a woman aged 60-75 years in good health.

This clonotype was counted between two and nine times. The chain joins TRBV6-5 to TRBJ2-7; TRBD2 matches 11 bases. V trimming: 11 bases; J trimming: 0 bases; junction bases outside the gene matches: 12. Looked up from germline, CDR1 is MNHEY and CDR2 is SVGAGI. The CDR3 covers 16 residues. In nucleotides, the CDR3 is TGTGCCGCAGGGCGTCTAGCGGGAGGCCTCTCCTACGAGCAGTACTTC. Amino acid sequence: CAAGRLAGGLSYEQYF.

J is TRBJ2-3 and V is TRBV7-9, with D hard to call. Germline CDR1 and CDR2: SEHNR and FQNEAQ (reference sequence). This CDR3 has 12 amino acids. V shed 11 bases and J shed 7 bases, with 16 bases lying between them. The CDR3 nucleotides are TGTGCCGGCCCCGGAACTTACAATACGCAGTATTTT. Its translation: CAGPGTYNTQYF.

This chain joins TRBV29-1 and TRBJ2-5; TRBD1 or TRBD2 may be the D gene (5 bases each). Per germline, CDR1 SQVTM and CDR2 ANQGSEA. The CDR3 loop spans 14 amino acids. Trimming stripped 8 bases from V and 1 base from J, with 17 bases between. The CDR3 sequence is CSLLGGRFQETQYF. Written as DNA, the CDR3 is TGCAGCCTCCTTGGGGGACGGTTCCAAGAGACCCAGTACTTC. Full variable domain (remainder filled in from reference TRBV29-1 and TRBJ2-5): SAVISQKPSRDICQRGTSLTIQCQVDSQVTMMFWYRQQPGQSLTLIATANQGSEATYESGFVIDKFPISRPNLTFSTLTVSNMSPEDSSIYLCSLLGGRFQETQYFGPGTRLLVL.

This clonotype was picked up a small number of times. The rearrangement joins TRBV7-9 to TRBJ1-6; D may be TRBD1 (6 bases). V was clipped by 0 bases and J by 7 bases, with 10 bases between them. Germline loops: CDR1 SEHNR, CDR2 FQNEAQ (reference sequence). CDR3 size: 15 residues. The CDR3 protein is CASSLAGHLNSPLHF. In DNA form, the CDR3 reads TGTGCCAGCAGCTTAGCGGGACACCTCAATTCACCCCTCCACTTT.

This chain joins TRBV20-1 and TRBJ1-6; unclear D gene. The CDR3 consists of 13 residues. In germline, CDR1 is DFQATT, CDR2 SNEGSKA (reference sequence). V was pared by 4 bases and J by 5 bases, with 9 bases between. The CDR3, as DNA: TGCAGTGCTATTCGTAGGGATAATTCACCCCTCCACTTT. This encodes CSAIRRDNSPLHF.

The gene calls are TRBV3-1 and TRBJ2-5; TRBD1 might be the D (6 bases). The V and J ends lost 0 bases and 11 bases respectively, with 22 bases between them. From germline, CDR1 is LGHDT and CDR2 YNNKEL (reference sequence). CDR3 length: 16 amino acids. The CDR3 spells CASSQDAPQGGNEQYF. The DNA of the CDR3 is TGTGCCAGCAGCCAAGATGCGCCACAGGGCGGCAATGAGCAGTACTTC.

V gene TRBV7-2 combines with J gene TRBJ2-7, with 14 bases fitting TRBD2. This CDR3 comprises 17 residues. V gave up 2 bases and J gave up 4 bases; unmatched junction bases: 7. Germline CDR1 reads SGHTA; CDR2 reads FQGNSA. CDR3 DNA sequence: TGTGCCAGCAGCTTACGCGGGGGACTAGCGGGAGTTTACGAGCAGTACTTC. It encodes CASSLRGGLAGVYEQYF.

The CDR3 loop reads CASRPDSGQQGEQFF. The CDR3 DNA reads TGCGCCAGCAGACCGGACAGCGGGCAGCAAGGTGAGCAGTTCTTC. The chain recombines TRBV10-1 with TRBJ2-1; D possibly matches TRBD1 or TRBD2 (6 bases each). CDR1 WNHNN and CDR2 SYGVQD come from the germline V gene (reference sequence). The V end was cut by 6 bases, the J end by 9 bases, with 21 bases between. This CDR3 contains 15 residues.

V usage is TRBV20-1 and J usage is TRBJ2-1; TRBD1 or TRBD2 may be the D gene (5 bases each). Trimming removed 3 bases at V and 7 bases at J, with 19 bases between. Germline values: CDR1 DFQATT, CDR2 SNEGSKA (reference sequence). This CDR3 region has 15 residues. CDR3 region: CSASNPGASPNEQFF. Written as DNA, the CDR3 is TGCAGTGCTAGCAACCCCGGGGCCTCCCCTAATGAGCAGTTCTTC.

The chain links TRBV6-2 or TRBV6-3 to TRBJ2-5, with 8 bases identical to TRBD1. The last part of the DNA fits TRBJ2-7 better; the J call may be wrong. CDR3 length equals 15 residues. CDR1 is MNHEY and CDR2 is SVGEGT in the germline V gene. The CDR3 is CASSTTQDRAPEQYF. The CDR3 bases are TGTGCCAGCAGTACCACTCAGGACAGGGCCCCCGAGCAGTACTTC.

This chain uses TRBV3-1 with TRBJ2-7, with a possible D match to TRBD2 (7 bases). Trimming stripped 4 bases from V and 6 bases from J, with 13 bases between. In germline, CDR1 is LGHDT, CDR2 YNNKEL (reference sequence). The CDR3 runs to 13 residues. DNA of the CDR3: TGTGCCAGCAGCCGCAGCGGGACACCCGAGCAGTACTTC. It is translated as CASSRSGTPEQYF.

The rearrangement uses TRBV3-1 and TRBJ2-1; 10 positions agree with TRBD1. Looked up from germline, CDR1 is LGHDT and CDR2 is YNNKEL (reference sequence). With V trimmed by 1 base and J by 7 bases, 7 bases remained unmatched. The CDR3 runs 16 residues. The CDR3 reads CASSQASGTGDNEQFF. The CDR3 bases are TGTGCCAGCAGCCAAGCATCCGGGACAGGGGATAATGAGCAGTTCTTC.

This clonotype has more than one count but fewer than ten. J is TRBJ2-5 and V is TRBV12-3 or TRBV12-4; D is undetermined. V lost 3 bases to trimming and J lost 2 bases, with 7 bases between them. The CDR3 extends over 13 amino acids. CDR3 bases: TGTGCCAGCAGTTTTTGGCAGCAAGAGACCCAGTACTTC. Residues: CASSFWQQETQYF.

CDR3 loop: CASSFRGREGDNEQFF. The CDR3 bases are TGTGCCAGCAGTTTCCGTGGGCGGGAGGGGGACAATGAGCAGTTCTTC. This chain links TRBV7-8 with TRBJ2-1; 9 bases agree with TRBD2. From germline, CDR1 is SGHVS and CDR2 FQNEAQ. The CDR3 runs to 16 residues. V shed 6 bases and J 5 bases; nucleotides not matched to a gene: 11.

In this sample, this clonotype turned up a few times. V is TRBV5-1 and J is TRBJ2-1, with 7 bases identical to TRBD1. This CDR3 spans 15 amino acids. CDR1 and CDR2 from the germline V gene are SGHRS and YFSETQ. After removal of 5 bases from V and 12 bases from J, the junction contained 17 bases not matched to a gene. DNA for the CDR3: TGCGCCAGCAGTGTCAGCCAGGGGGACCCACGGGGGCAGTTCTTC. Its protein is CASSVSQGDPRGQFF.

CDR3 residues: CSAREAANYNEQFF. The CDR3 coding sequence is TGCAGTGCTAGAGAGGCGGCAAACTACAATGAGCAGTTCTTC. This rearrangement joins TRBV20-1 to TRBJ2-1; D is ambiguous. This CDR3 spans 14 amino acids. Per germline, CDR1 DFQATT and CDR2 SNEGSKA (reference sequence). Trimming removed 0 bases at V and 3 bases at J, with 9 bases between.

CDR3 DNA sequence: TGTGCCACCAGTAAAAGCGGGAGTACAGATACGCAGTATTTT. This codes for CATSKSGSTDTQYF. The chain recombines TRBV24-1 with TRBJ2-3; TRBD2 aligns across 8 bases. After removal of 6 bases from V and 3 bases from J, the junction contained 4 bases not matched to a gene. CDR1 is KGHDR and CDR2 is SFDVKD in the germline V gene. This CDR3 spans 14 amino acids.

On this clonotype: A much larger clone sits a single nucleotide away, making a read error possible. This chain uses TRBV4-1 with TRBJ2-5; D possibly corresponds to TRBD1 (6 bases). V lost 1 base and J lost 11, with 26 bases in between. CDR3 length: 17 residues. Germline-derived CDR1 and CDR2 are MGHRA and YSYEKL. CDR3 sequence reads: CASSQGLGHGSDNEQYF. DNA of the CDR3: TGCGCCAGCAGCCAAGGATTGGGACACGGGTCTGACAATGAGCAGTACTTC.

CDR3 DNA sequence: TGTGCCAGCAGCTTAACGACAGGGGGTCCCTACGGGCAGTACTTC. Protein sequence: CASSLTTGGPYGQYF. The chain uses TRBV7-6 and TRBJ2-5; TRBD1 matches 9 bases. Germline V gene lookup returns CDR1 SGHVS and CDR2 FNYEAQ. The CDR3 extends over 15 amino acids. Trimming removed 2 bases from V and 11 bases from J; junction bases left unmatched: 12.

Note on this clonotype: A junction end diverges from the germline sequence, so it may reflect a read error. The CDR3 DNA sequence: TGTGTCACCAGCAGAGGTAGCAGGGGAAGAGAAGAGACCCAGTACTTC. Protein product: CVTSRGSRGREETQYF. The V and J genes are TRBV15 and TRBJ2-7, with D possibly being TRBD1 (6 bases). The J call may be incorrect, as the DNA end agrees better with TRBJ2-5. The CDR3 is made up of 16 amino acids. Germline V gene sequence: CDR1 LNHNV, CDR2 YYDKDF (reference sequence).

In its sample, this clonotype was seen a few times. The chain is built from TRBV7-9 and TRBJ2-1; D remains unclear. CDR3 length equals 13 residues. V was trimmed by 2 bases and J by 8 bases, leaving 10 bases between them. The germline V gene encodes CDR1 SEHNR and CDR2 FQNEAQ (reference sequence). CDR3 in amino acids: CASSLINRDEQFF. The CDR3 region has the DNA TGTGCCAGCAGCTTAATTAATAGGGATGAGCAGTTCTTC.

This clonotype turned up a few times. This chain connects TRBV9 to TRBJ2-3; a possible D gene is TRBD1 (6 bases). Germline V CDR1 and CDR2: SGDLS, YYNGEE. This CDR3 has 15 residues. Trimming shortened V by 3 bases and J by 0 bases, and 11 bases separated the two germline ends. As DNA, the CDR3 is TGTGCCAGCAGCGGGTACGGGACAAGCACAGATACGCAGTATTTT. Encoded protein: CASSGYGTSTDTQYF.

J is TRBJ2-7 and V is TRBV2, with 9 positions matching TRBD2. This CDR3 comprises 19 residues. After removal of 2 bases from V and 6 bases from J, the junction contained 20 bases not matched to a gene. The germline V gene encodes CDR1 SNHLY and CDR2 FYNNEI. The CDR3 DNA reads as TGTGCCAGCAGTGAAACCGACTCTGGCCCCGGACTAGCGTCAAGCGAGCAGTACTTC. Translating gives CASSETDSGPGLASSEQYF.

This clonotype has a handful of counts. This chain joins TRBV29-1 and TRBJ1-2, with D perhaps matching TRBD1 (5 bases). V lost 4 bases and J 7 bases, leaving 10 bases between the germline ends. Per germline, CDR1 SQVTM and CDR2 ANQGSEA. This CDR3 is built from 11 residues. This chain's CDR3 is CSVAGFRGYTF. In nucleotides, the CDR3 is TGCAGCGTTGCAGGGTTCCGTGGCTACACCTTC.